These T cell receptor beta chains were read from a single sample in a study of identical twins. Using its own MiXCR run on the 5' RACE reads, TCRdb lists one record per CDR3 protein. Of 650,000 to 750,000 distinct CDR3 sequences in the sample, 20% to 25% are singletons; the top ten hold approximately 4.5%. The data also belong to a second study, concerning T cells expressing NK-cell markers.

The sample comprised PBMCs. These receptors were collected from a young woman in good health. Both conserved end residues are part of each CDR3. The order of the fields is V gene, J gene, clone size, D gene, CDR3 DNA, CDR3 protein. D genes are given only for firm matches. A clone size is listed for some rows: how often the clone was seen (once, few, many), or a class if it is expanded.

TRBV5-1,TRBJ2-7,-,-,TGCGCCAGCAGCTTGGGAGGCCTCACCTACGAGCAGTACTTC,CASSLGGLTYEQYF
TRBV12-3/TRBV12-4,TRBJ1-2,few,-,TGTGCCAGCAGTGAGATATTTGCGGGCTACACCTTC,CASSEIFAGYTF
TRBV12-3/TRBV12-4,TRBJ1-6,many,-,TGTGCCAGCTGCTGGGGAGATAATTCACCCCTCCACTTT,CASCWGDNSPLHF
TRBV20-1,TRBJ1-5,many,-,TGCAGTGCTAGAAGGAGAGGAGGGGGAAGTCAGCCCCAGCATTTT,CSARRRGGGSQPQHF
TRBV6-1,TRBJ2-5,-,TRBD1,TGTGCCACAAGACAGGGGGTCCAAGAGACCCAGTACTTC,CATRQGVQETQYF
TRBV7-2,TRBJ2-7,many,-,TGTGCCAGCAGCTTAGCCGGGTGGGCATACGAGCAGTACTTC,CASSLAGWAYEQYF
TRBV6-2/TRBV6-3,TRBJ2-1,few,TRBD2,TGTGCCACCGGGACTAGCGGAGCGGGTGAGCAGTTCTTC,CATGTSGAGEQFF
TRBV20-1,TRBJ2-1,-,-,TGCAGTGCTAGAGATCGAGGCAGCTCAAACAATGAGCAGTTCTTC,CSARDRGSSNNEQFF
TRBV9,TRBJ2-7,-,TRBD2,TGTGCCAGCAGCGTAACCGGGACTAGCGGCTACGAGCAGTACTTC,CASSVTGTSGYEQYF
TRBV7-3,TRBJ2-3,few,-,TGTGCCAGCAGCCGCGCCAGGGCGGCAGATACGCAGTATTTT,CASSRARAADTQYF
TRBV3-1,TRBJ2-2,few,-,TGTGCCAGCAGCCAAGATGGCGGGAAAGACACCGGGGAGCTGTTTTTT,CASSQDGGKDTGELFF
TRBV4-2,TRBJ2-7,-,TRBD2,TGTGCCAGCAGCCAAGAAGGACTAGCGGGGGGGCGTTCTGCCTACGAGCAGTACTTC,CASSQEGLAGGRSAYEQYF
TRBV28,TRBJ1-5,many,-,TGTGCCAGCAGATCTAACAGTTATAGCAATCAGCCCCAGCATTTT,CASRSNSYSNQPQHF
TRBV12-3/TRBV12-4,TRBJ2-5,few,-,TGTGCCAGCAGTACCGGACCGGCGGCGACCCAGTACTTC,CASSTGPAATQYF
TRBV9,TRBJ1-3,many,-,TGTGCCAGCAGCGTAGGGGCCCCCGGGCCTGGAAACACCATATATTTT,CASSVGAPGPGNTIYF
TRBV5-1,TRBJ1-1,-,TRBD1,TGCGCCAGCAGCTCTCCGGGACAGGGAGGCACTGAAGCTTTCTTT,CASSSPGQGGTEAFF
TRBV12-3/TRBV12-4,TRBJ1-2,many,-,TGTGCCAGCAGTTTGGGAGGGAGGGGCTACACCTTC,CASSLGGRGYTF
TRBV7-2,TRBJ2-5,-,TRBD2,TGTGCCAGCAGCTCTAGCGGGAGGTGGGAGACCCAGTACTTC,CASSSSGRWETQYF
TRBV29-1,TRBJ2-7,-,TRBD1,TGCAGCGTTGCGACAGGGGATCTCTACGAGCAGTACTTC,CSVATGDLYEQYF
TRBV5-1,TRBJ2-1,few,TRBD1,TGCGCCAGCAACACAGGGGGCGGTGAGCAGTTCTTC,CASNTGGGEQFF
TRBV5-1,TRBJ2-3,-,TRBD2,TGCGCCAGCAAGCGGGAGAGCACAGATACGCAGTATTTT,CASKRESTDTQYF
TRBV20-1,TRBJ1-6,few,-,TGCAGTGCTAGACCCCAGGGTGGTAATTCACCCCTCCACTTT,CSARPQGGNSPLHF
TRBV7-2,TRBJ2-5,many,TRBD2,TGTGCCAGCAGCCGGACTAGTGGTGAGACCCAGTACTTC,CASSRTSGETQYF
TRBV6-1,TRBJ2-4,-,-,TGTGCCAGCAGAAGCACTTCTAGGGACATTCAGTACTTC,CASRSTSRDIQYF
TRBV7-6,TRBJ2-3,-,TRBD2,TGTGCCAGCGTTGGGGAGGCGCGGGAGGAGGTTGATACGCAGTATTTT,CASVGEAREEVDTQYF
TRBV12-3/TRBV12-4,TRBJ1-6,-,TRBD1,TGTGCCAGCAGTGGTGGAGGGACAGTTAATTCACCCCTCCACTTT,CASSGGGTVNSPLHF
TRBV7-9,TRBJ1-2,-,-,TGTGCCAGCAGCTTAGTAACGTCTGGCTATGGCTACACCTTC,CASSLVTSGYGYTF
TRBV9,TRBJ2-5,few,-,TGTGCCAGCAGCGTAACCCCGTGGGGGACCCAGTACTTC,CASSVTPWGTQYF
TRBV18,TRBJ2-3,many,-,TGTGCCAGCTCACCCCGTGTGGATACGCAGTATTTT,CASSPRVDTQYF
TRBV9,TRBJ2-1,many,TRBD2,TGTGCCAGCACCGTTAGCGGGACGAGCTCCTACAATGAGCAGTTCTTC,CASTVSGTSSYNEQFF
TRBV5-1,TRBJ2-7,few,TRBD1,TGCGCCAGCAGCCGAACAGGGGACCTCACCTACGAGCAGTACTTC,CASSRTGDLTYEQYF
TRBV12-3/TRBV12-4,TRBJ2-6,many,-,TGTGCCAGCAGTTCACTCTCTGGGGCCAACGTCCTGACTTTC,CASSSLSGANVLTF
TRBV20-1,TRBJ2-4,few,TRBD2,TGCAGTGCCATCCGACTAGCGGAAGCCAAAAACATTCAGTACTTC,CSAIRLAEAKNIQYF
TRBV12-3/TRBV12-4,TRBJ2-1,many,-,TGTGCCAGCAGGGCGTCAGCAACCTACAATGAGCAGTTCTTC,CASRASATYNEQFF
TRBV5-1,TRBJ2-1,-,-,TGCGCCAGCAGCTTGGGAGCGACCTTGATCAATGAGCAGTTCTTC,CASSLGATLINEQFF